The 28 T cell receptor beta chains presented below share a single source sample, sequenced in a study of cytotoxic CD8 clonotypes in ibrutinib-treated CLL. The repertoire was sequenced with immunoSEQ multiplex PCR; TCRdb's copy has only in-frame clones and lacks some. Of under 150,000 clones listed, approximately 80% are singletons. The specimen was PBMCs, collected after 36 months of ibrutinib treatment. The receptor source for this set is a human donor with chronic lymphocytic leukemia.

This sequence joins TRBV28 and TRBJ2-3; D is ambiguous. CDR3 length equals 15 residues. Germline V gene sequence: CDR1 MDHEN, CDR2 SYDVKM. V gave up 1 base and J gave up 6 bases, with 14 bases separating them. The CDR3 protein is CASSLLSLVADTQYF. CDR3 DNA: TGTGCCAGCAGTTTATTATCCCTAGTTGCCGATACGCAGTATTTT.

This clone was detected a few times. This chain joins TRBV19 and TRBJ1-6, with D perhaps TRBD1 (5 bases). The CDR3 runs 15 residues. Germline V gene lookup returns CDR1 LNHDA and CDR2 SQIVND (reference sequence). V was pared by 3 bases and J by 6 bases, with 12 bases between. DNA of the CDR3: TGTGCCAGTAGTATTGGGGCAGGGCGTAATTCACCCCTCCACTTT. Translating gives CASSIGAGRNSPLHF.

The J gene is TRBJ2-7, the V gene TRBV5-6; D could derive from TRBD1 or TRBD2 (6 bases each). Germline V lookup: CDR1 SGHDT, CDR2 YYEEEE. This CDR3 is 14 amino acids long. V was clipped by 0 bases and J by 0 bases, with 7 bases between them. CDR3 amino acids: CASSLGGASYEQYF. The CDR3 region has the DNA TGTGCCAGCAGCTTGGGGGGGGCCTCCTACGAGCAGTACTTC.

Worth noting for this clone: One end of the junction varies from germline; a read error may be responsible. The rearrangement links TRBV11-2 to TRBJ2-2; 10 bases fit TRBD1. Germline assignment: CDR1 SGHAT and CDR2 FQNNGV. This CDR3 has 12 residues. CDR3 sequence: CGQGVNTGELFF. As DNA, the CDR3 is TGCGGACAGGGGGTTAACACCGGGGAGCTGTTTTTT.

V usage is TRBV5-1 and J usage is TRBJ2-1; 9 bases fit TRBD2. The junction had 9 bases not matched to a gene; V was cut back by 4 bases and J by 1 base. Germline V gives CDR1 SGHRS, CDR2 YFSETQ. This CDR3 comprises 17 residues. This CDR3 reads CASSQGTGLASYNEQFF. The CDR3 DNA is TGCGCCAGCAGCCAAGGAACAGGACTAGCGTCCTACAATGAGCAGTTCTTC.

V gene TRBV5-1 combines with J gene TRBJ2-3; D may be TRBD1 (5 bases). With 4 bases removed from V and 6 bases from J, the gap between germline ends came to 18 bases. Germline-derived CDR1 and CDR2 are SGHRS and YFSETQ. This CDR3 contains 15 residues. The CDR3 sequence: CASSTFGAQVDTQYF. The CDR3 bases are TGCGCCAGCAGCACCTTTGGGGCCCAGGTGGATACGCAGTATTTT. The variable domain in full, completed from reference TRBV5-1 and TRBJ2-3, reads KAGVTQTPRYLIKTRGQQVTLSCSPISGHRSVSWYQQTPGQGLQFLFEYFSETQRNKGNFPGRFSGRQFSNSRSEMNVSTLELGDSALYLCASSTFGAQVDTQYFGPGTRLTVL.

Turning to this clone: One end of the junction fails to match germline, which may point to a read error. The chain is built from TRBV7-9 and TRBJ2-2, with D uncertain. Germline assignment: CDR1 SEHNR and CDR2 FQNEAQ (reference sequence). The CDR3 length is 14 residues. The CDR3 loop is CASSSPGWTAELFF. In DNA, the CDR3 is TGTGCCAGCAGCTCACCGGGCTGGACCGCGGAGCTGTTTTTT.

The gene calls are TRBV7-9 and TRBJ1-2; unclear D gene. The CDR3 extends over 13 amino acids. Trimming stripped 0 bases from V and 7 bases from J, with 9 bases between. Looked up from germline, CDR1 is SEHNR and CDR2 is FQNEAQ (reference sequence). As DNA, the CDR3 is TGTGCCAGCAGCTTAGCGGAGACCTCTGGCTACACCTTC. Amino acid sequence: CASSLAETSGYTF. Using reference TRBV7-9 and TRBJ1-2 for the parts outside the CDR3, the full variable domain is DTGVSQNPRHKITKRGQNVTFRCDPISEHNRLYWYRQTLGQGPEFLTYFQNEAQLEKSRLLSDRFSAERPKGSFSTLEIQRTEQGDSAMYLCASSLAETSGYTFGSGTRLTVV.

Written as DNA, the CDR3 is TGTGCCAGCAGCAACCGGGACGGGATATACAATGAGCAGTTCTTC. Protein product: CASSNRDGIYNEQFF. The rearrangement uses TRBV9 and TRBJ2-1; either TRBD1 or TRBD2 may fit D (5 bases each). The V gene's germline CDR1 is SGDLS and CDR2 YYNGEE. The CDR3 contains 15 residues. Trimming shortened V by 4 bases and J by 4 bases, and 15 bases separated the two germline ends.

This clone was detected once. The rearrangement joins TRBV5-6 to TRBJ2-4; D not resolved. The germline CDR1 and CDR2 sequences are SGHDT and YYEEEE. The CDR3 totals 14 residues. With 4 bases removed from V and 1 base from J, the gap between germline ends came to 9 bases. The CDR3 is CASSPTGAKNIQYF. The CDR3 DNA is TGTGCCAGCAGCCCTACTGGGGCCAAAAACATTCAGTACTTC.

The count of this clone is one. The rearrangement joins TRBV30 to TRBJ1-1, with TRBD1 as a possible D gene (5 bases). Trimming removed 5 bases at V and 8 bases at J, with 12 bases between. The CDR3 is made up of 11 amino acids. Germline loops: CDR1 GTSNPN, CDR2 SVGIG (reference sequence). The CDR3 here is CAWDSSGEAFF. For the CDR3, the DNA is TGTGCCTGGGACTCTTCAGGGGAAGCTTTCTTT.

Here the CDR3 DNA reads TGTGCCAGCAGCTTCGGCGACAGGGGAGATCAGCCCCAGCATTTT. Amino acids: CASSFGDRGDQPQHF. This chain uses TRBV7-6 with TRBJ1-5; 8 bases map to TRBD1. The germline gives CDR1 SGHVS, CDR2 FNYEAQ. The CDR3 runs to 15 residues. V lost 3 bases, J lost 5 bases, and 6 bases stayed unmatched.

The J gene is TRBJ1-2, the V gene TRBV6-6, with D possibly being TRBD1 (6 bases). The CDR3 totals 14 residues. Per germline, CDR1 MNHNY and CDR2 SVGAGI (reference sequence). Trimming took off 5 bases at V and 7 bases at J, with 17 bases between the two ends. The CDR3 DNA is TGTGCCAGCAGTCCCCCGGGACAACCGCTTGGCTACACCTTC. This codes for CASSPPGQPLGYTF.

This sequence joins TRBV2 and TRBJ2-7; 10 bases match TRBD2. The CDR3 is 16 residues long. Germline CDR1 SNHLY, CDR2 FYNNEI. Trimming removed 2 bases from V and 4 bases from J; junction bases left unmatched: 8. The CDR3 spells CASSEPGLAREYEQYF. DNA for the CDR3: TGTGCCAGCAGTGAACCGGGACTAGCGAGAGAATACGAGCAGTACTTC.

The V and J genes are TRBV6-1 and TRBJ1-2; TRBD1 might be the D (5 bases). The CDR3 covers 11 residues. CDR1 is MNHNS and CDR2 is SASEGT in the germline V gene. The ends were cut back, 8 bases at V and 8 bases at J, with 12 bases in the middle. In DNA form, the CDR3 reads TGTGCCAGCGGGGCAGGGCGAGGCTACACCTTC. It codes for CASGAGRGYTF.

J is TRBJ2-7 and V is TRBV7-9, with 7 bases identical to TRBD2. Germline lookup yields CDR1 SEHNR and CDR2 FQNEAQ (reference sequence). This CDR3 has 16 residues. The V and J ends lost 1 base and 5 bases, in that order; junction bases with no gene match: 11. The CDR3 sequence: CASSLGGFGRFHEQYF. The DNA for the CDR3 is TGTGCCAGCAGCTTAGGGGGGTTCGGGAGGTTCCACGAGCAGTACTTC.

The V call is TRBV6-5, the J call TRBJ1-5; the D is unclear. This CDR3 contains 13 residues. V was cut by 6 bases and J by 7 bases, with 13 bases left in between. Germline V gene data show CDR1 as MNHEY and CDR2 as SVGAGI. This CDR3 reads CASRTRVGQPQHF. In nucleotides, the CDR3 is TGTGCCAGCAGAACGCGGGTAGGCCAGCCCCAGCATTTT.

To note about this clone: An end of the junction does not agree with germline; a read error may underlie this. The CDR3 sequence is CANSAKAVLGELFF. CDR3 coding DNA: TGTGCCAACAGTGCAAAGGCAGTCCTCGGGGAGCTGTTTTTT. The rearrangement links TRBV2 to TRBJ2-2; D uncertain. Germline-derived CDR1 and CDR2 are SNHLY and FYNNEI. The CDR3 consists of 14 residues.

J is TRBJ2-7 and V is TRBV27; 9 bases agree with TRBD1. The junction had 8 bases not matched to a gene; V was cut back by 10 bases and J by 1 base. The CDR3 is 14 amino acids. Per germline, CDR1 MNHEY and CDR2 SMNVEV (reference sequence). Written as DNA, the CDR3 is TGTGCCACATCATCCGGGACAGGGTCCTACGAGCAGTACTTC. Translation: CATSSGTGSYEQYF.

The J gene is TRBJ2-5, the V gene TRBV6-1; a possible D gene is TRBD1 (5 bases). The germline gives CDR1 MNHNS, CDR2 SASEGT. The CDR3 is 14 residues long. Trimming pared 3 bases from V and 5 bases from J, leaving 13 bases between. CDR3 residues: CASSDPTETETQYF. The CDR3 bases are TGTGCCAGCAGTGACCCGACAGAAACGGAGACCCAGTACTTC.

This clone has a single count. The chain combines TRBV7-9 with TRBJ1-2; TRBD1 is a possible D gene (5 bases). Germline V gene lookup returns CDR1 SEHNR and CDR2 FQNEAQ (reference sequence). This CDR3 has 15 amino acids. Trimming took off 8 bases at V and 9 bases at J, with 25 bases between the two ends. CDR3: CASAPRGRDFRSYTF. The CDR3, as DNA: TGTGCCAGCGCTCCCCGTGGCAGGGATTTTAGGAGCTACACCTTC.

V usage is TRBV27 and J usage is TRBJ2-1; perhaps D is TRBD1 or TRBD2 (5 bases each). Trimming took off 4 bases at V and 4 bases at J, with 14 bases between the two ends. Looked up from germline, CDR1 is MNHEY and CDR2 is SMNVEV (reference sequence). CDR3 length equals 15 residues. CDR3 residues: CASSSPGTGYNEQFF. The DNA of the CDR3 is TGTGCCAGCAGTTCCCCCGGGACGGGTTACAATGAGCAGTTCTTC.

The chain employs TRBV5-1 and TRBJ2-7; D gene ambiguous. CDR1 is SGHRS and CDR2 is YFSETQ in the germline V gene. V was clipped by 4 bases and J by 2 bases, with 16 bases between them. This CDR3 is 15 amino acids long. The CDR3 DNA reads TGCGCCAGCAGCGTAGGAGCAGCCAGCACCTACGAGCAGTACTTC. Protein: CASSVGAASTYEQYF.

The chain recombines TRBV6-1 with TRBJ1-2; D possibly corresponds to TRBD1 (5 bases). The germline V gene has CDR1 MNHNS and CDR2 SASEGT. V lost 10 bases and J lost 7, with 13 bases in between. There are 11 residues in the CDR3. CDR3 sequence: CATRMGGGYTF. DNA for the CDR3: TGTGCCACCAGGATGGGGGGTGGCTACACCTTC.

This clone was seen more than once but under ten times. The rearrangement links TRBV9 to TRBJ1-4; D is undetermined. Trimming cost V 4 bases and J 6 bases, with 13 bases left between them. CDR3 length: 14 residues. Per germline, CDR1 SGDLS and CDR2 YYNGEE. CDR3 DNA sequence: TGTGCCAGCAGCCAAATGACGACGGATGAAAAACTGTTTTTT. Amino acid sequence: CASSQMTTDEKLFF.

V gene TRBV7-2 combines with J gene TRBJ2-1; D is unresolved. Trimming shortened V by 1 base and J by 7 bases, and 14 bases separated the two germline ends. The CDR3 contains 15 residues. Germline values: CDR1 SGHTA, CDR2 FQGNSA. Written as DNA, the CDR3 is TGTGCCAGCAGCTTAGATCGGCAGAGGCCGAATGAGCAGTTCTTC. It is translated as CASSLDRQRPNEQFF.

The CDR3 reads CSERGPGGEAFF. The CDR3 nucleotides are TGCAGCGAGCGGGGCCCAGGGGGTGAAGCTTTCTTT. This chain connects TRBV29-1 to TRBJ1-1; TRBD1 aligns across 7 bases. The length of the CDR3 is 12 residues. V lost 7 bases and J lost 7; bases outside the gene matches: 9. Per germline, CDR1 SQVTM and CDR2 ANQGSEA.

The chain uses TRBV6-5 and TRBJ2-1; TRBD2 matches 9 bases. This CDR3 region has 15 residues. The V segment lost 7 bases and the J segment 9 bases; nucleotides outside the gene matches: 13. The germline CDR1 and CDR2 sequences are MNHEY and SVGAGI. CDR3 DNA sequence: TGTGCCAGCAAAAGACTAGCGGACCCTGTCGGTGAGCAGTTCTTC. Encoded protein: CASKRLADPVGEQFF.